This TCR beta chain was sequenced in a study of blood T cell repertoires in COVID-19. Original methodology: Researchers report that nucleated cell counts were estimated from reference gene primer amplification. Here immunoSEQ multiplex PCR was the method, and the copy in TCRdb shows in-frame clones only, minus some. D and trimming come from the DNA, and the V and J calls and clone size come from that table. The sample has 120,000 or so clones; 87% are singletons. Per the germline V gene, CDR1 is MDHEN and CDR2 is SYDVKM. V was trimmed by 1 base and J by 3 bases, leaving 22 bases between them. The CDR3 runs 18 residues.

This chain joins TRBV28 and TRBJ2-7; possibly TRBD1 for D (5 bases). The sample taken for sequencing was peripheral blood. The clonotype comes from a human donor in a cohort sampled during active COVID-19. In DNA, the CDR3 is TGTGCCAGCAGTTTATTCCGGACCCCGTGGTTGACAGACTACGAGCAGTACTTC. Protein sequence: CASSLFRTPWLTDYEQYF.